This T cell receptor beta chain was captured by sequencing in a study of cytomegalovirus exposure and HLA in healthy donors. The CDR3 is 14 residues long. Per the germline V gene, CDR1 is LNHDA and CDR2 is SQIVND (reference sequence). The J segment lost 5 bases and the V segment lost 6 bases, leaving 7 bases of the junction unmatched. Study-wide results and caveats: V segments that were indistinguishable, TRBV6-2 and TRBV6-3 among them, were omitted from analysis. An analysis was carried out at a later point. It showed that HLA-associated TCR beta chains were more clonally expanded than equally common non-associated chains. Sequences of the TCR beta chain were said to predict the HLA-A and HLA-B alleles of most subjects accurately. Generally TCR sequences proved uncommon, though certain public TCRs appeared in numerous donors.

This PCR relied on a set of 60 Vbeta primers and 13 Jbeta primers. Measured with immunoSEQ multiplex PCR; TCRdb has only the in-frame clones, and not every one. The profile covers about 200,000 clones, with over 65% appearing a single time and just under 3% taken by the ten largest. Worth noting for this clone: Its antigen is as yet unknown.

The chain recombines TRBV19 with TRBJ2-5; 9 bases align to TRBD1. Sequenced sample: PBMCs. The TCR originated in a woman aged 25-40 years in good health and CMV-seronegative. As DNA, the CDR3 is TGTGCCAGTAGCCAGGGACAGGGTTGGGAGACCCAGTACTTC. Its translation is CASSQGQGWETQYF.